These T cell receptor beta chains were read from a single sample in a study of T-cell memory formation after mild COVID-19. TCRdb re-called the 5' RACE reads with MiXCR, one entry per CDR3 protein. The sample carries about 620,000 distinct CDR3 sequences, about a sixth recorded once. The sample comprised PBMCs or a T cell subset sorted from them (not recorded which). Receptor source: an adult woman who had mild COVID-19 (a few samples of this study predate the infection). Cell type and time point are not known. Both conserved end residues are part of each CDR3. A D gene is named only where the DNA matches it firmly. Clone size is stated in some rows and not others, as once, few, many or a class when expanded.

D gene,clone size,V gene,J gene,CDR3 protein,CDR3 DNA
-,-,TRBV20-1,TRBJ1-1,CSARDWGMNTEAFF,TGCAGTGCTAGAGATTGGGGGATGAACACTGAAGCTTTCTTT
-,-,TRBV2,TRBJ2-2,CASNRLSPNTGELFF,TGTGCCAGCAATCGTCTCAGCCCTAACACCGGGGAGCTGTTTTTT
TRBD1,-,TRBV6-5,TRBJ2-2,CASTPGQDNTGELFF,TGTGCCAGCACTCCCGGACAGGACAACACCGGGGAGCTGTTTTTT
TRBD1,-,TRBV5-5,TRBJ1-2,CASSVTGTVNYGYTF,TGTGCCAGCAGCGTTACCGGGACAGTTAACTATGGCTACACCTTC
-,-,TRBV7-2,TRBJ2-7,CASSFFSGPYEQYF,TGTGCCAGCAGCTTTTTCTCCGGACCCTACGAGCAGTACTTC
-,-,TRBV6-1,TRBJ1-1,CASAKRGQTEAFF,TGTGCCAGCGCGAAAAGAGGACAAACTGAAGCTTTCTTT
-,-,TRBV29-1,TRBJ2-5,CSVALTQETQYF,TGCAGCGTCGCTCTGACCCAAGAGACCCAGTACTTC
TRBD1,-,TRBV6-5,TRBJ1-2,CASSYPPGQGARGYTF,TGTGCCAGCAGTTACCCTCCGGGACAGGGGGCGCGCGGCTACACCTTC
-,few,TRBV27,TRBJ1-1,CASSSSRTGAFF,TGTGCCAGCAGTTCCAGTAGGACCGGGGCTTTCTTT
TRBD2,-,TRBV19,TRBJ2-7,CASSIALAESYEQYF,TGTGCCAGTAGTATAGCTCTAGCGGAGTCCTACGAGCAGTACTTC
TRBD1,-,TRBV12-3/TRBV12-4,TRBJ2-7,CASTVGTGPYEQYF,TGTGCCAGCACCGTCGGGACAGGCCCCTACGAGCAGTACTTC
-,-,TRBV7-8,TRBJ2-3,CASGGGRRGDTQYF,TGTGCCAGCGGGGGGGGGCGCCGCGGAGATACGCAGTATTTT
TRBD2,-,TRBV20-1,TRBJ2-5,CSATGTSERYQETQYF,TGCAGTGCCACCGGGACTAGCGAGAGGTACCAAGAGACCCAGTACTTC
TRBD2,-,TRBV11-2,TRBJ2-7,CASSLHRSGGDRSYEQYF,TGTGCCAGCAGCCTCCACCGGAGCGGGGGCGACAGGTCCTACGAGCAGTACTTC
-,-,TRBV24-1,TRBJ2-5,CATSVSRQETQYF,TGTGCCACCAGTGTGTCCCGACAAGAGACCCAGTACTTC
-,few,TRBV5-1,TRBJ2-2,CASSGGASPGELFF,TGCGCCAGCAGCGGGGGGGCCAGTCCCGGGGAGCTGTTTTTT
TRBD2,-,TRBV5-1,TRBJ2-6,CASSLVASGVGANVLTF,TGCGCCAGCAGCTTGGTAGCTAGCGGGGTAGGGGCCAACGTCCTGACTTTC
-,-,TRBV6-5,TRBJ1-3,CASSPTQSGNTIYF,TGTGCCAGCAGTCCGACCCAGTCTGGAAACACCATATATTTT
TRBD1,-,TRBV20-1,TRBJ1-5,CSATPGQGRQPQHF,TGCAGTGCTACCCCCGGACAGGGCCGTCAGCCCCAGCATTTT
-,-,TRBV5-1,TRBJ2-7,CASSQYLTRTNEQYF,TGCGCCAGCAGCCAATACCTGACTCGGACGAACGAGCAGTACTTC
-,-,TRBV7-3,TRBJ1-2,CASSLAASGGRYGYTF,TGTGCCAGCAGCTTAGCGGCGTCTGGGGGGCGGTATGGCTACACCTTC
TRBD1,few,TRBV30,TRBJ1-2,CAWSRTGVDGYTF,TGTGCCTGGAGTCGAACAGGGGTTGATGGCTACACCTTC
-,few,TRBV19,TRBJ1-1,CASSAGMCTEAFF,TGTGCCAGTAGTGCGGGGATGTGCACTGAAGCTTTCTTT
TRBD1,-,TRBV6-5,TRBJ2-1,CASSFDRGGGNEQFF,TGTGCCAGCAGTTTCGACAGGGGTGGCGGCAATGAGCAGTTCTTC
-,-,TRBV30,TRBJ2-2,CAWIGPTKANTGELFF,TGTGCCTGGATCGGACCTACTAAGGCGAACACCGGGGAGCTGTTTTTT
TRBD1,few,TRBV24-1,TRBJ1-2,CATSEGTGGVDGYTF,TGTGCCACCAGTGAAGGGACAGGGGGCGTTGATGGCTACACCTTC
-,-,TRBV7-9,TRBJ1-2,CASRDKYLTGYTF,TGTGCCAGCAGGGACAAGTACCTTACGGGCTACACCTTC
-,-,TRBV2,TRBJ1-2,CASSEAVRGDGYTF,TGTGCCAGCAGTGAAGCTGTCAGAGGGGATGGCTACACCTTC
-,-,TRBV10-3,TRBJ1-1,CAISGTANTEAFF,TGTGCCATCAGTGGTACTGCGAACACTGAAGCTTTCTTT
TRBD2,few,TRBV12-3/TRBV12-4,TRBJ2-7,CASSLGVASGSHEQYF,TGTGCCAGCAGTCTTGGGGTGGCTAGCGGGAGTCACGAGCAGTACTTC
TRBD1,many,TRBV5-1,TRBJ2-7,CASSLASGTGTYEQYF,TGCGCCAGCAGCCTTGCTTCCGGGACAGGGACCTACGAGCAGTACTTC
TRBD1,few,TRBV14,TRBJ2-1,CASSPHLGQGRWREPYNEQFF,TGTGCCAGCAGCCCCCACCTCGGACAGGGGAGGTGGCGGGAGCCCTACAATGAGCAGTTCTTC
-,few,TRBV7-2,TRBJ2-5,CASSRQGRMGETQYF,TGTGCCAGCAGTCGCCAGGGACGCATGGGGGAGACCCAGTACTTC